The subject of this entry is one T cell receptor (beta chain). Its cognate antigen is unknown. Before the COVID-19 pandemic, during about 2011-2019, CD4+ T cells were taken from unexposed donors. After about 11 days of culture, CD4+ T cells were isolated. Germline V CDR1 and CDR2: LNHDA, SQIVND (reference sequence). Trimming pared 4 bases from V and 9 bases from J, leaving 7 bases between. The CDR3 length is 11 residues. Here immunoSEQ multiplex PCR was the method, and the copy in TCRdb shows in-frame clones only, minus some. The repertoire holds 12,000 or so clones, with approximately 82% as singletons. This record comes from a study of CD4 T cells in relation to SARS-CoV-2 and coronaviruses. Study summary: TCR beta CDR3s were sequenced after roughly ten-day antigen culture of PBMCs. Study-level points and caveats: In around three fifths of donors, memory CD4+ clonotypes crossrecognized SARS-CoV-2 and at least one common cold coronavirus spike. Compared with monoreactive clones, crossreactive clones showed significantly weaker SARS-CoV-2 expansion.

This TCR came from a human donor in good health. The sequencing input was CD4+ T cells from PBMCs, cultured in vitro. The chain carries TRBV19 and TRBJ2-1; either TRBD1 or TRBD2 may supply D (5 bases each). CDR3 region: CASSTGGEQFF. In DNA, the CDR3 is TGTGCCAGTAGTACTGGGGGTGAGCAGTTCTTC.